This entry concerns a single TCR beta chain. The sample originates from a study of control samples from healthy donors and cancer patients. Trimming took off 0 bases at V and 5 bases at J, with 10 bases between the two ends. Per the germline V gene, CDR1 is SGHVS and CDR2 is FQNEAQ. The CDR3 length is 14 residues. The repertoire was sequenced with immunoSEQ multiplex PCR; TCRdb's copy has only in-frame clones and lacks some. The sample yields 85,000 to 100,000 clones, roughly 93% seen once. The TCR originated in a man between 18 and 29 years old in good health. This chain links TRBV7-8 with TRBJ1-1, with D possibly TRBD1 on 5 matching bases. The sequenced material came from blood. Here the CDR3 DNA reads TGTGCCAGCAGCTTAGCCCAGGGCAAGACTGAAGCTTTCTTT. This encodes CASSLAQGKTEAFF.